These 9 T cell receptor beta chains share one sample of origin, sequenced in a study of control samples from healthy donors and cancer patients (dated by TCRdb to 2019 to 2021). Library generation was performed with the immunoSEQ multiplex PCR assay. TCRdb's version of the immuneACCESS table is confined to in-frame rearrangements and falls short of the full clone set. An unresolved V gene accounts for under half of the shortfall where checked; the remainder is of unknown origin. The sample table contains 400,000 to 450,000 clones; only one count was recorded for roughly 90% of them. The ten largest clones represent over 5.5% of the sample. The sequenced material came from PBMCs. The receptors derive from a man aged 35 to 55 with head and neck cancer.

The J gene is TRBJ1-1, the V gene TRBV19, with 9 bases that match TRBD1. Germline assignment: CDR1 LNHDA and CDR2 SQIVND (reference sequence). Germline trimming cut 5 bases from V and 3 bases from J; bases unmatched to any gene: 4. The CDR3 length is 14 residues. The CDR3 is CASSAGTGYTEAFF. The CDR3 region has the DNA TGTGCCAGTAGTGCCGGGACAGGGTACACTGAAGCTTTCTTT.

The chain is built from TRBV29-1 and TRBJ1-2; D call uncertain. The V gene's germline CDR1 is SQVTM and CDR2 ANQGSEA. The CDR3 sequence is 13 residues long. V lost 7 bases and J lost 5, with 17 bases in between. The CDR3 DNA is TGCAGCGCCTATGCGGACGGACTGTATGGCTACACCTTC. It specifies CSAYADGLYGYTF.

The chain recombines TRBV3-1 (or the pseudogene TRBV3-2) with TRBJ2-6, with 7 bases matching TRBD1. From germline, CDR1 is LGHDT and CDR2 YNNKEL (reference sequence). This CDR3 is 17 amino acids long. V shed 1 base and J 2 bases; nucleotides not matched to a gene: 5. The CDR3 nucleotides read TGTGCCAGCAGCCAAGCTATGACAGGGACTGGGGCCAACGTCCTGACTTTC. Protein sequence: CASSQAMTGTGANVLTF.

This clone was observed a single time. The chain carries TRBV30 and TRBJ1-4, with 8 bases lining up with TRBD1. The CDR3 runs 16 residues. CDR1 and CDR2 (germline): GTSNPN, SVGIG (reference sequence). After removal of 1 base from V and 2 bases from J, the junction contained 6 bases not matched to a gene. The CDR3 region has the DNA TGTGCCTGGAGTGCTCGACAGGGGCGGACTAATGAAAAACTGTTTTTT. Its translation is CAWSARQGRTNEKLFF. Based on the CDR3 plus reference TRBV30 and TRBJ1-4, the full variable domain is SQTIHQWPATLVQPVGSPLSLECTVEGTSNPNLYWYRQAAGRGLQLLFYSVGIGQISSEVPQNLSASRPQDRQFILSSKKLLLSDSGFYLCAWSARQGRTNEKLFFGSGTQLSVL.

The chain recombines TRBV5-1 with TRBJ2-1, with 9 bases fitting TRBD1. Per the germline V gene, CDR1 is SGHRS and CDR2 is YFSETQ. The CDR3 length is 16 residues. The V segment lost 0 bases and the J segment 8 bases; nucleotides outside the gene matches: 9. The chain's CDR3 is CASSLGSPGQGYEQFF. DNA for the CDR3: TGCGCCAGCAGCTTGGGATCACCGGGACAGGGATATGAGCAGTTCTTC.

The chain combines TRBV3-1 (or the pseudogene TRBV3-2) with TRBJ1-3, with 8 nucleotides matching TRBD1. Losses at the gene ends were 2 bases for V and 5 bases for J; bases not matched to a gene: 8. This CDR3 comprises 16 residues. Germline CDR1 is LGHDT and CDR2 is YNNKEL (reference sequence). This CDR3 is CASSQTFTGGRNTIYF. The CDR3 nucleotides are TGTGCCAGCAGCCAAACCTTTACAGGGGGTAGAAACACCATATATTTT.

The V call is TRBV28, the J call TRBJ1-4; D may be TRBD1 (5 bases). CDR1 and CDR2 (germline): MDHEN, SYDVKM. The length of the CDR3 is 14 residues. The V end lost 4 bases, the J end lost 1 base, and 7 bases lay between the germline ends. CDR3 in DNA: TGTGCCAGCAGTTCGGGGGTAACTAATGAAAAACTGTTTTTT. This codes for CASSSGVTNEKLFF.

CDR3 in amino acids: CASSFSTSPGSTEAFF. The DNA of the CDR3 is TGTGCCAGCAGCTTTTCGACCTCACCCGGGAGCACTGAAGCTTTCTTT. The chain links TRBV13 to TRBJ1-1; D unclear. Germline V gene sequence: CDR1 PRHDT, CDR2 FYEKMQ (reference sequence). Trimming removed 3 bases from V and 4 bases from J, with 18 bases in between. There are 16 residues in the CDR3.

The genes are TRBV30 and TRBJ1-1, with D uncertain. Germline V CDR1 and CDR2: GTSNPN, SVGIG (reference sequence). The CDR3 sequence is 12 residues long. Trimming took 3 bases from V and 6 from J, leaving 11 bases between them. The CDR3, as DNA: TGTGCCTGGAGCCCCCTAGAGCCTGAAGCTTTCTTT. Translated: CAWSPLEPEAFF.